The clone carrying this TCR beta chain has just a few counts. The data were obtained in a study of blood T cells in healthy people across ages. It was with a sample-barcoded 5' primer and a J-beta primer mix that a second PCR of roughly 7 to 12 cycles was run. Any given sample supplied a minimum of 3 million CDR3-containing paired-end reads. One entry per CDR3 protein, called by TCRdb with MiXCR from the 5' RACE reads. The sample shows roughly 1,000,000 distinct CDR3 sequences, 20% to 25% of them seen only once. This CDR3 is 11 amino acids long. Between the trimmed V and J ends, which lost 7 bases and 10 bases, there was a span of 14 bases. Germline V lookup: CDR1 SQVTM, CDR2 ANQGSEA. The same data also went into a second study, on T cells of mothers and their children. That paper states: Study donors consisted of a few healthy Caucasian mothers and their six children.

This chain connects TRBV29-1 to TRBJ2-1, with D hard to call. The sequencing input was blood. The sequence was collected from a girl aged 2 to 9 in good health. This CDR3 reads CSAYQASEQFF. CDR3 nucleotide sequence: TGCAGCGCCTATCAGGCATCGGAGCAGTTCTTC.